These 16 T cell receptor beta chains were all obtained from the same sample, sequenced in a study of T-cell reconstitution after alpha-beta-depleted transplantation in children. Preparation of the TCRbeta library involved a method that used unique molecular identifiers. One entry per CDR3 protein results from TCRdb running MiXCR on the PCR reads. This table has about 460,000 distinct CDR3 sequences, about 10% appearing once. The sample here was PBMCs, mostly from graft donor cells, taken 180 days after TCRalphabeta/CD19-depleted stem cell transplant. The receptors were gathered from a female patient aged 2 to 10 who had a stem cell transplant for aplastic anemia, so the T cells may come from the graft donor.

The V and J genes are TRBV12-3 or TRBV12-4 and TRBJ2-1, with D maybe TRBD1 (6 bases). With 6 bases removed from V and 3 bases from J, the gap between germline ends came to 9 bases. The CDR3 loop spans 13 amino acids. For the CDR3, the DNA is TGTGCCAGCAGGCTGACAGGCTACAATGAGCAGTTCTTC. It encodes CASRLTGYNEQFF.

Note on this clonotype: Germline is not matched at one junction end, which may reflect a read error. The rearrangement links TRBV18 to TRBJ2-1; 7 bases are a match to TRBD1. This CDR3 has 15 residues. Germline values: CDR1 KGHSH, CDR2 LQKENI. The CDR3 region is CASSPSRDSHNEQFF. In DNA form, the CDR3 reads TGTGCCAGCTCACCTTCCAGGGACAGTCACAACGAGCAGTTCTTC.

This chain uses TRBV28 with TRBJ2-1, with TRBD2 identical over 10 bases. In germline, CDR1 is MDHEN, CDR2 SYDVKM. The CDR3 has 17 residues. V lost 3 bases to trimming and J lost 3 bases; unmatched junction nucleotides: 8. The CDR3 region has the DNA TGTGCCAGCAGTTTGGTACTAGCGGGACGCGACTACAATGAGCAGTTCTTC. Its protein is CASSLVLAGRDYNEQFF.

This clonotype was seen a few times. The J gene is TRBJ2-1, the V gene TRBV7-8, with a weak D call TRBD2 (5 bases). The CDR3 totals 17 residues. With 2 bases removed from V and 2 bases from J, the gap between germline ends came to 16 bases. CDR1 and CDR2 from the germline V gene are SGHVS and FQNEAQ. The CDR3 region is CASSLHLPGSTYNEQFF. The CDR3 nucleotides are TGTGCCAGCAGCTTACATCTACCGGGAAGTACCTACAATGAGCAGTTCTTC.

This clonotype was detected a few times. This chain connects TRBV15 to TRBJ2-7; no reliable D call. Trimming took 3 bases from V and 7 from J, leaving 7 bases between them. Germline CDR1 is LNHNV and CDR2 is YYDKDF (reference sequence). The length of the CDR3 is 11 residues. Here the CDR3 DNA reads TGTGCCACCAGCAGGTCAGGAGAGCAGTACTTC. Translating gives CATSRSGEQYF.

This chain uses TRBV19 with TRBJ2-1, with 8 bases fitting TRBD2. The germline CDR1 and CDR2 sequences are LNHDA and SQIVND (reference sequence). The CDR3 is 13 residues long. With 3 bases clipped from V and 14 bases from J, the junction kept 9 bases outside the gene matches. This CDR3 is CASSIRGLVRKFF. CDR3 in DNA: TGTGCCAGTAGTATCCGGGGACTAGTGAGGAAGTTCTTC.

This clonotype showed up just a few times. V and J are TRBV12-3 or TRBV12-4 and TRBJ1-4, with 8 positions matching TRBD1. Trimming took 2 bases from V and 4 from J; bases not matched to a gene: 3. This CDR3 is built from 15 residues. The CDR3 sequence is CASSLWGQDNEKLFF. DNA for the CDR3: TGTGCCAGCAGTTTATGGGGACAGGATAATGAAAAACTGTTTTTT.

The chain carries TRBV6-2 or TRBV6-3 and TRBJ2-5; D is uncertain. V lost 6 bases and J 5 bases, leaving 19 bases between the germline ends. The CDR3 spans 15 residues. Germline CDR1 reads MNHEY; CDR2 reads SVGEGT. CDR3 loop: CASSFPGADGETQYF. In DNA, the CDR3 is TGTGCCAGCAGCTTTCCGGGCGCTGACGGGGAGACCCAGTACTTC.

This chain joins TRBV7-9 and TRBJ2-7; TRBD2 aligns across 7 bases. CDR3 length equals 16 residues. The ends lost 0 bases at V and 2 bases at J; junction bases unmatched: 7. Germline V gene sequence: CDR1 SEHNR, CDR2 FQNEAQ (reference sequence). This CDR3 is CASSLAPGGGAYEQYV. CDR3 sequence (DNA): TGTGCCAGCAGCTTAGCTCCTGGGGGGGGGGCCTACGAGCAGTACGTC.

In its sample, this clonotype was seen a few times. J is TRBJ2-3 and V is TRBV3-1; no clear D. Looked up from germline, CDR1 is LGHDT and CDR2 is YNNKEL (reference sequence). Trimming pared 2 bases from V and 7 bases from J, leaving 16 bases between. This CDR3 comprises 15 residues. The CDR3 spells CASSQSAAVGYTQYF. In DNA form, the CDR3 reads TGTGCCAGCAGCCAATCAGCTGCTGTGGGGTATACGCAGTATTTT.

V is TRBV9 and J is TRBJ2-3; D is unclear. Deletions cut 3 bases from V and 5 bases from J, with 4 bases between. The V gene's germline CDR1 is SGDLS and CDR2 YYNGEE. CDR3 length: 11 residues. The DNA of the CDR3 is TGTGCCAGCAGCGGGGAAGATACGCAGTATTTT. This codes for CASSGEDTQYF.

This clonotype was counted between two and nine times. This chain links TRBV7-2 with TRBJ2-7; 9 nucleotides align to TRBD2. There are 13 residues in the CDR3. V was pared by 5 bases and J by 5 bases, with 4 bases of the junction left unmatched. CDR1 and CDR2 from the germline V gene are SGHTA and FQGNSA. This chain's CDR3 is CASSVIAGDEQYV. In DNA form, the CDR3 reads TGTGCCAGCAGCGTTATAGCGGGAGACGAGCAGTACGTC.

This clonotype was seen at least ten times. The V call is TRBV6-5, the J call TRBJ2-1, with 8 positions matching TRBD2. Germline trimming cut 6 bases from V and 3 bases from J; bases unmatched to any gene: 7. Germline CDR1 MNHEY, CDR2 SVGAGI. This CDR3 is built from 15 residues. CDR3 sequence reads: CASRASGRNYNEQFF. The DNA for the CDR3 is TGTGCCAGCAGGGCCAGCGGGAGAAACTACAATGAGCAGTTCTTC.

This clonotype was found a few times. The CDR3 coding sequence is TGCGCCAGCAGCTTGGGGCAATGGGGTGAGGAGCAGTACGTC. Translated: CASSLGQWGEEQYV. This chain connects TRBV5-1 to TRBJ2-7; D is uncertain. V lost 0 bases to trimming and J lost 7 bases, with 14 bases between them. Germline V gene lookup returns CDR1 SGHRS and CDR2 YFSETQ. This CDR3 has 14 residues.

This clonotype was observed a few times. The V call is TRBV7-9, the J call TRBJ2-7; D might be TRBD1 (5 bases). The germline V gene encodes CDR1 SEHNR and CDR2 FQNEAQ (reference sequence). Trimming left V 3 bases short and J 2 bases short, with 11 bases between. There are 14 residues in the CDR3. The CDR3 here is CASSFWGQTYEQYF. CDR3 nucleotides: TGTGCCAGCAGCTTTTGGGGCCAAACCTACGAGCAGTACTTC.

The chain has TRBV29-1 and TRBJ1-2; 7 nucleotides line up with TRBD1. Per the germline V gene, CDR1 is SQVTM and CDR2 is ANQGSEA. V trimming: 4 bases; J trimming: 4 bases; junction bases outside the gene matches: 6. This CDR3 has 13 residues. The CDR3 spells CSVASTGTYGYTF. CDR3 bases: TGCAGCGTTGCGTCGACAGGGACCTATGGCTACACCTTC.